These 18 T cell receptor beta chains share one sample of origin, sequenced in a study of STAT3 mutations in large granular lymphocyte leukemia. Points from the study as a whole: In T-cell large granular lymphocyte leukemia, about half of patients showed multiple immunodominant subclonotypes.

The method was immunoSEQ multiplex PCR; TCRdb's version includes in-frame clones alone and lacks a portion of them. Seen here are about 34,000 clones, 86% observed once, and the top ten hold roughly an eighth. These receptors' antigens are unknown. Sequences were obtained from peripheral blood mononuclear cells. These receptor sequences come from a man in his sixties with T-cell large granular lymphocyte leukemia. Some clones in this sample may be carry-over from other donors' samples.

In DNA, the CDR3 is TGTGCCAGCAGTTCGACATCGGCTGGCTACACCTTC. This sequence encodes CASSSTSAGYTF. The chain employs TRBV6-5 and TRBJ1-2, with D unclear. Germline CDR1 reads MNHEY; CDR2 reads SVGAGI. This CDR3 comprises 12 residues. Trimming cost V 4 bases and J 7 bases, with 10 bases left between them.

The chain joins TRBV28 to TRBJ2-7; D gene unclear. The CDR3 has 13 amino acids. Trimming left V 5 bases short and J 0 bases short, with 8 bases between. Germline V lookup: CDR1 MDHEN, CDR2 SYDVKM. In DNA form, the CDR3 reads TGTGCCAGCAGTCCCCGGGCCTCCTACGAGCAGTACTTC. Its protein product is CASSPRASYEQYF.

In its sample, this clone was seen once. The CDR3 DNA follows: TGTGCCAGCAGCCCCAGGGGGGCACTACAAAACTATGGCTACACCTTC. This encodes CASSPRGALQNYGYTF. The chain employs TRBV9 and TRBJ1-2, with 7 positions matching TRBD1. The CDR3 is made up of 16 amino acids. Germline V lookup: CDR1 SGDLS, CDR2 YYNGEE. J lost 2 bases, V lost 4 bases, and 11 bases had no gene match.

This chain links TRBV10-2 with TRBJ2-6; TRBD1 aligns across 8 bases. Germline trimming cut 3 bases from V and 0 bases from J; bases unmatched to any gene: 7. The CDR3 length is 18 residues. Germline V gene data show CDR1 as WSHSY and CDR2 as SAAADI. The CDR3 bases are TGCGCCAGCAGTGACGCCCAGGGGGCCCTCTCTGGGGCCAACGTCCTGACTTTC. Encoded protein: CASSDAQGALSGANVLTF.

The V call is TRBV18, the J call TRBJ2-7; perhaps TRBD1 as D (5 bases). The V and J ends lost 6 bases and 0 bases respectively, with 15 bases between them. The length of the CDR3 is 15 residues. Germline CDR1 KGHSH, CDR2 LQKENI. The CDR3 spells CASSPMGLSSYEQYF. The CDR3 coding sequence is TGTGCCAGCTCCCCGATGGGGCTCAGCTCCTACGAGCAGTACTTC. The full variable domain, in which reference TRBV18 and TRBJ2-7 provide the parts outside the CDR3, is NAGVMQNPRHLVRRRGQEARLRCSPMKGHSHVYWYRQLPEEGLKFMVYLQKENIIDESGMPKERFSAEFPKEGPSILRIQQVVRGDSAAYFCASSPMGLSSYEQYFGPGTRLTVT.

The chain links TRBV19 to TRBJ2-7; 9 bases align to TRBD1. This CDR3 is 14 amino acids long. V shed 4 bases, J shed 0 bases, and the junction held 1 base outside the gene matches. Germline V lookup: CDR1 LNHDA, CDR2 SQIVND (reference sequence). This chain's CDR3 is CASSKGQGSYEQYF. Here the CDR3 DNA reads TGTGCCAGTAGTAAGGGACAGGGCTCCTACGAGCAGTACTTC.

This clone was seen just once. The V gene is TRBV5-1, the J gene TRBJ2-7; TRBD1 or TRBD2 may be the D gene (7 bases each). The V gene's germline CDR1 is SGHRS and CDR2 YFSETQ. The CDR3 runs to 16 residues. V dropped 2 bases and J dropped 3 bases, with 18 bases sitting between them. In DNA, the CDR3 is TGCGCCAGCAGCTTACTACCGGGACAGCGGGGCTACGAGCAGTACTTC. Translated, it gives CASSLLPGQRGYEQYF.

CDR3 in DNA: TGTGCCAGCAGCCACATATCCGGGACTACCTCCTACGAGCAGTACTTC. Protein sequence: CASSHISGTTSYEQYF. The chain couples TRBV7-9 to TRBJ2-7; TRBD2 agrees at 7 bases. The CDR3 loop spans 16 amino acids. J was trimmed by 0 bases and V by 5 bases; bases with no gene match: 10. Germline V gene lookup returns CDR1 SEHNR and CDR2 FQNEAQ (reference sequence).

As DNA, the CDR3 is TGTGCCAGCAGTTACCCCCCTTGGAGTGAGCAGTTCTTC. The encoded protein is CASSYPPWSEQFF. The gene calls are TRBV6-6 and TRBJ2-1; no reliable D call. This CDR3 is built from 13 residues. Germline loops: CDR1 MNHNY, CDR2 SVGAGI (reference sequence). Trimming removed 2 bases from V and 9 bases from J, with 11 bases in between.

The chain is built from TRBV10-2 and TRBJ2-1; 14 bases agree with TRBD2. The CDR3 extends over 14 amino acids. Per the germline V gene, CDR1 is WSHSY and CDR2 is SAAADI. V lost 6 bases, J lost 9 bases, and 4 bases stayed unmatched. Here the CDR3 reads CASSGTSGRGEQFF. CDR3 bases: TGCGCCAGCAGCGGGACTAGCGGGAGAGGTGAGCAGTTCTTC.

This chain joins TRBV4-1 and TRBJ2-7, with D possibly being TRBD2 (5 bases). Germline loops: CDR1 MGHRA, CDR2 YSYEKL. V lost 3 bases and J lost 1, with 10 bases in between. The CDR3 runs 14 residues. CDR3 loop: CASSHLARSYEQYF. The CDR3 coding sequence is TGCGCCAGCAGCCATCTAGCCCGATCCTACGAGCAGTACTTC.

The chain recombines TRBV12-5 with TRBJ2-3; 14 bases match TRBD2. The germline V gene has CDR1 LGHNT and CDR2 FRNRAP. This CDR3 has 18 amino acids. After removal of 3 bases from V and 6 bases from J, the junction contained 11 bases not matched to a gene. The CDR3 DNA reads TGTGCTAGTGGTTTAGTGGGACTAGCGGGGGCTGTATGGGATACGCAGTATTTT. Protein product: CASGLVGLAGAVWDTQYF.

CDR3 loop: CASSLGGRDGETQYF. The DNA for the CDR3 is TGTGCCAGCAGCTTGGGGGGCAGGGACGGGGAGACCCAGTACTTC. The chain is built from TRBV5-4 and TRBJ2-5; D possibly uses TRBD1 or TRBD2 (5 bases each). Looked up from germline, CDR1 is SGHNT and CDR2 is YYREEE (reference sequence). V was cut by 0 bases and J by 5 bases, with 14 bases left in between. This CDR3 spans 15 amino acids.

The V and J genes are TRBV5-4 and TRBJ2-2, with 9 bases matching TRBD1. The V segment lost 3 bases and the J segment 8 bases; nucleotides outside the gene matches: 8. This CDR3 contains 15 residues. Germline V gene sequence: CDR1 SGHNT, CDR2 YYREEE (reference sequence). The CDR3 bases are TGTGCCAGCAGCTCCCGGGACAGGGCTTTAGGGGAGCTGTTTTTT. This translates into CASSSRDRALGELFF.

The V and J genes are TRBV5-4 and TRBJ1-4; D is possibly TRBD1 (5 bases). The CDR3 contains 14 residues. CDR1 is SGHNT, CDR2 YYREEE, per germline (reference sequence). Trimming cost V 4 bases and J 8 bases, with 15 bases left between them. Here the CDR3 DNA reads TGTGCCAGCAGCCTGGGACTGACTGGGGAAAAACTGTTTTTT. It translates to CASSLGLTGEKLFF. Full variable domain (remainder filled in from reference TRBV5-4 and TRBJ1-4): ETGVTQSPTHLIKTRGQQVTLRCSSQSGHNTVSWYQQALGQGPQFIFQYYREEENGRGNFPPRFSGLQFPNYSSELNVNALELDDSALYLCASSLGLTGEKLFFGSGTQLSVL.

The rearrangement joins TRBV10-2 to TRBJ2-5; D perhaps matches TRBD2 (6 bases). The length of the CDR3 is 13 residues. From germline, CDR1 is WSHSY and CDR2 SAAADI. V dropped 7 bases and J dropped 5 bases, with 14 bases sitting between them. CDR3 loop: CASTPGGRETQYF. The CDR3 DNA reads TGCGCCAGCACCCCAGGAGGGAGGGAGACCCAGTACTTC.

The V call is TRBV6-6, the J call TRBJ2-5; weak D call: TRBD2 (6 bases). Germline values: CDR1 MNHNY, CDR2 SVGAGI (reference sequence). With 2 bases removed from V and 9 bases from J, the gap between germline ends came to 16 bases. The CDR3 has 14 residues. CDR3 DNA: TGTGCCAGCAGTTACCCGGGGACCGGGGAGGCCCAGTACTTC. Translated, it gives CASSYPGTGEAQYF.

This chain connects TRBV27 to TRBJ2-7; TRBD1 matches at 10 bases. With V trimmed by 8 bases and J by 0 bases, 13 bases remained unmatched. CDR1 is MNHEY, CDR2 SMNVEV, per germline (reference sequence). This CDR3 contains 17 residues. The CDR3 coding sequence is TGTGCCAGCTCGGTCGACAGGGGGCGCTCCGGCTCCTACGAGCAGTACTTC. This encodes CASSVDRGRSGSYEQYF.